Following are 25 T cell receptor beta chains from one sample sequenced in a study of technical replicates of blood from several donors. Generated by immunoSEQ multiplex PCR, the TCRdb table keeps only in-frame clones and is missing some. The data hold approximately 82,000 clones, with 75% to 95% observed a single time. Sequenced sample: T cells isolated from PBMCs. The source of these receptors is a human donor in good health.

The chain has TRBV27 and TRBJ2-1, with a weak D call TRBD2 (6 bases). CDR1 is MNHEY and CDR2 is SMNVEV in the germline V gene (reference sequence). V lost 7 bases to trimming and J lost 5 bases, with 18 bases between them. The length of the CDR3 is 15 residues. The CDR3 spells CASKPGLREDNEQFF. CDR3 sequence (DNA): TGTGCCAGCAAACCGGGACTCAGGGAGGACAATGAGCAGTTCTTC.

This rearrangement joins TRBV5-1 to TRBJ2-1; D is uncertain. Per germline, CDR1 SGHRS and CDR2 YFSETQ. V lost 0 bases, J lost 1 base, and 5 bases lay in between. The CDR3 is 14 residues long. CDR3 sequence: CASSLVQSYNEQFF. The CDR3 nucleotides are TGCGCCAGCAGCTTGGTGCAGTCCTACAATGAGCAGTTCTTC.

This clone showed up just once. The genes are TRBV1 and TRBJ2-3; the table calls TRBD2, which could not be checked here. TRBV1 is noted as a pseudogene. CDR3 length: 16 residues. The CDR3 DNA reads as TGCACCAGCAGCCAAGATATAGCGGGACACACAGATACGCAGTATTTT. This codes for CTSSQDIAGHTDTQYF.

The chain employs TRBV21-1 and TRBJ2-7; TRBD2 was called by the table and not checked on the DNA. TRBV21-1 is marked as a pseudogene. This CDR3 contains 15 residues. DNA of the CDR3: TGTGCCAGCAGCGCCGGGACTAGCGTTTCCTACGAGCAGTACTTC. It is translated as CASSAGTSVSYEQYF.

The chain links TRBV27 to TRBJ2-4, with TRBD1 matching 11 bases. Germline V gene sequence: CDR1 MNHEY, CDR2 SMNVEV (reference sequence). The V gene end was trimmed by 5 bases and the J gene end by 5 bases; junction bases not matched to a gene: 11. This CDR3 contains 17 residues. In nucleotides, the CDR3 is TGTGCCAGCAGTCTCCGGGACAGGGGGTTAGGGGAAAACATTCAGTACTTC. Protein product: CASSLRDRGLGENIQYF.

The gene calls are TRBV7-8 and TRBJ2-7, with D possibly matching TRBD1 (6 bases). Germline V lookup: CDR1 SGHVS, CDR2 FQNEAQ. The CDR3 contains 13 residues. The V end lost 2 bases, the J end lost 5 bases, and 10 bases lay between the germline ends. The CDR3 here is CASSLPTGNEQYF. CDR3 in DNA: TGTGCCAGCAGCTTACCCACAGGGAACGAGCAGTACTTC. Drawing the rest from reference TRBV7-8 and TRBJ2-7, the complete variable domain is GAGVSQSPRYKVAKRGQDVALRCDPISGHVSLFWYQQALGQGPEFLTYFQNEAQLDKSGLPSDRFFAERPEGSVSTLKIQRTQQEDSAVYLCASSLPTGNEQYFGPGTRLTVT.

J is TRBJ2-1 and V is TRBV28; 14 bases are a match to TRBD2. The germline gives CDR1 MDHEN, CDR2 SYDVKM. J lost 8 bases, V lost 6 bases, and 6 bases had no gene match. This CDR3 region has 15 residues. The CDR3 loop reads CASSGGTSGSYEQFF. In DNA, the CDR3 is TGTGCCAGCAGCGGAGGGACTAGCGGGAGTTATGAGCAGTTCTTC. The full variable domain, with the rest looked up from reference TRBV28 and TRBJ2-1, is DVKVTQSSRYLVKRTGEKVFLECVQDMDHENMFWYRQDPGLGLRLIYFSYDVKMKEKGDIPEGYSVSREKKERFSLILESASTNQTSMYLCASSGGTSGSYEQFFGPGTRLTVL.

The chain has TRBV4-1 and TRBJ1-4; D unresolved. The CDR3 length is 18 residues. V dropped 2 bases and J dropped 0 bases, with 16 bases sitting between them. The germline V gene encodes CDR1 MGHRA and CDR2 YSYEKL. The CDR3 here is CASSQPTLFGTTNEKLFF. The CDR3 bases are TGCGCCAGCAGCCAACCTACGCTCTTCGGGACAACTAATGAAAAACTGTTTTTT.

V gene TRBV19 combines with J gene TRBJ2-4; perhaps TRBD1 as D (6 bases). Trimming removed 1 base from V and 0 bases from J, with 13 bases in between. Germline CDR1 reads LNHDA; CDR2 reads SQIVND (reference sequence). There are 17 residues in the CDR3. The CDR3 here is CASSIGGQLLAKNIQYF. The CDR3 nucleotides are TGTGCCAGTAGTATAGGGGGGCAGCTCCTAGCCAAAAACATTCAGTACTTC.

This chain connects TRBV2 to TRBJ2-1; the match to TRBD2 covers 12 bases. V lost 2 bases and J lost 6; bases outside the gene matches: 5. The germline V gene encodes CDR1 SNHLY and CDR2 FYNNEI. The CDR3 consists of 16 residues. The CDR3 here is CASSERGLAGSNEQFF. DNA of the CDR3: TGTGCCAGCAGTGAAAGAGGACTAGCGGGATCCAATGAGCAGTTCTTC.

The V and J genes are TRBV29-1 and TRBJ2-1; TRBD2 might be the D (5 bases). The CDR3 extends over 14 amino acids. The germline V and J ends were trimmed by 1 base and 5 bases, with 12 bases remaining between them. Germline V gives CDR1 SQVTM, CDR2 ANQGSEA. The CDR3, as DNA: TGCAGCGTTGAAGGGCTAGCCAGGAACAATGAGCAGTTCTTC. Its translation: CSVEGLARNNEQFF.

V and J are TRBV29-1 and TRBJ2-1; the match to TRBD2 covers 12 bases. Germline values: CDR1 SQVTM, CDR2 ANQGSEA. V trimming: 6 bases; J trimming: 9 bases; junction bases outside the gene matches: 9. The CDR3 length is 14 residues. CDR3: CSVATSGSIAEQFF. Here the CDR3 DNA reads TGCAGCGTCGCGACTAGCGGGAGTATTGCTGAGCAGTTCTTC.

The chain links TRBV7-2 to TRBJ1-5; D gene unclear. The V gene's germline CDR1 is SGHTA and CDR2 FQGNSA. With 4 bases removed from V and 7 bases from J, the gap between germline ends came to 14 bases. The CDR3 runs to 14 residues. CDR3 in DNA: TGTGCCAGCAGCTCGCCTATGGTATGGCAGCCCCAGCATTTT. It yields the protein CASSSPMVWQPQHF.

The chain carries TRBV19 and TRBJ2-7; the match to TRBD2 covers 10 bases. Germline V CDR1 and CDR2: LNHDA, SQIVND (reference sequence). The V segment lost 0 bases and the J segment 1 base; nucleotides outside the gene matches: 15. The CDR3 loop spans 20 amino acids. The CDR3 DNA reads TGTGCCAGTAGTATAGATACATCGCTAGCGGGAGTCGGTCCTTCCTACGAGCAGTACTTC. Amino acids: CASSIDTSLAGVGPSYEQYF.

The rearrangement uses TRBV4-2 and TRBJ2-4, with D possibly TRBD2 on 7 matching bases. Germline V gene data show CDR1 as LGHNA and CDR2 as YNFKEQ. V lost 6 bases and J 7 bases, leaving 28 bases between the germline ends. The CDR3 covers 18 residues. The CDR3 nucleotides read TGTGCCAGCAGTCTGGAAAGCTTATTAGGGGGGGGCGTTAACATTCAGTACTTC. The encoded protein is CASSLESLLGGGVNIQYF.

The V gene is TRBV5-8, the J gene TRBJ1-2, with 7 bases matching TRBD1. Germline trimming cut 0 bases from V and 4 bases from J; bases unmatched to any gene: 6. The CDR3 covers 15 residues. Per the germline V gene, CDR1 is SGHTS and CDR2 is YDEGEE. The CDR3 sequence: CASSLAGQGGYGYTF. The CDR3 nucleotides read TGTGCCAGCAGCTTGGCCGGCCAGGGGGGCTATGGCTACACCTTC.

This clone was detected only once. This chain joins TRBV5-1 and TRBJ2-5; D ambiguous. V was pared by 0 bases and J by 4 bases, with 19 bases between. Germline V gene lookup returns CDR1 SGHRS and CDR2 YFSETQ. CDR3 length: 17 amino acids. Here the CDR3 DNA reads TGCGCCAGCAGCTTGGGACGATTTGGGTTTCGAGGAGAGACCCAGTACTTC. Its protein product is CASSLGRFGFRGETQYF.

The chain has TRBV19 and TRBJ1-2; TRBD1 agrees at 11 bases. The junction had 6 bases not matched to a gene; V was cut back by 6 bases and J by 9 bases. Germline CDR1 reads LNHDA; CDR2 reads SQIVND (reference sequence). The CDR3 loop spans 13 amino acids. This CDR3 is CASSGTGGWSYTF. In DNA, the CDR3 is TGTGCCAGTAGCGGGACAGGGGGTTGGAGCTACACCTTC.

This chain joins TRBV11-2 and TRBJ2-1; 9 bases match TRBD2. V lost 1 base to trimming and J lost 5 bases; unmatched junction nucleotides: 15. The CDR3 runs 19 residues. Looked up from germline, CDR1 is SGHAT and CDR2 is FQNNGV. CDR3: CASSLGLAGMVRKNNEQFF. The CDR3 nucleotides read TGTGCCAGCAGCTTAGGGCTAGCGGGAATGGTGAGGAAGAACAATGAGCAGTTCTTC.

The rearrangement uses TRBV2 and TRBJ1-1; weak D call: TRBD1 (5 bases). CDR1 is SNHLY and CDR2 is FYNNEI in the germline V gene. This CDR3 contains 13 residues. V lost 7 bases, J lost 1 base, and 10 bases lay in between. CDR3: CASKERGNTEAFF. CDR3 DNA sequence: TGTGCCAGCAAGGAAAGGGGGAACACTGAAGCTTTCTTT.

This rearrangement joins TRBV13 to TRBJ2-2; TRBD2 agrees at 9 bases. Trimming at V came to 7 bases and at J to 4 bases, leaving 10 bases not matched to a gene. This CDR3 has 16 residues. Germline lookup yields CDR1 PRHDT and CDR2 FYEKMQ (reference sequence). This CDR3 reads CASTERGGASTGELFF. CDR3 nucleotides: TGTGCCAGCACCGAACGCGGGGGGGCGAGCACCGGGGAGCTGTTTTTT. The variable domain in full, completed from reference TRBV13 and TRBJ2-2, reads AAGVIQSPRHLIKEKRETATLKCYPIPRHDTVYWYQQGPGQDPQFLISFYEKMQSDKGSIPDRFSAQQFSDYHSELNMSSLELGDSALYFCASTERGGASTGELFFGEGSRLTVL.

The gene calls are TRBV7-9 and TRBJ2-7; D unclear. CDR3 length: 14 residues. Deletions cut 0 bases from V and 5 bases from J, with 11 bases between. Germline V lookup: CDR1 SEHNR, CDR2 FQNEAQ (reference sequence). The chain's CDR3 is CASSLAIGIDEQYF. As DNA, the CDR3 is TGTGCCAGCAGCTTAGCGATTGGTATAGACGAGCAGTACTTC.

This clone has more than one count but fewer than ten. The chain combines TRBV27 with TRBJ1-5; possible D gene TRBD1, 5 bases. The CDR3 is 14 residues long. Trimming removed 6 bases at V and 7 bases at J, with 16 bases between. CDR1 and CDR2 (germline): MNHEY, SMNVEV (reference sequence). The CDR3 spells CASRSWGGGQPQHF. In DNA, the CDR3 is TGTGCCAGCAGATCATGGGGGGGAGGACAGCCCCAGCATTTT.

This chain uses TRBV5-5 with TRBJ1-2; no reliable D call. V lost 0 bases and J 4 bases, leaving 7 bases between the germline ends. In germline, CDR1 is SGHKS, CDR2 YYEKEE (reference sequence). The CDR3 length is 13 residues. The CDR3 sequence is CASSLGQRYGYTF. In DNA form, the CDR3 reads TGTGCCAGCAGCTTGGGCCAGCGCTATGGCTACACCTTC.

This chain uses TRBV6-1 with TRBJ2-1; tentative D call: TRBD1 (5 bases). Trimming removed 6 bases from V and 8 bases from J, with 14 bases in between. This CDR3 comprises 13 residues. Germline V gene lookup returns CDR1 MNHNS and CDR2 SASEGT. Here the CDR3 reads CASSGREEDEQFF. In nucleotides, the CDR3 is TGTGCCAGCAGCGGCAGGGAAGAAGATGAGCAGTTCTTC.